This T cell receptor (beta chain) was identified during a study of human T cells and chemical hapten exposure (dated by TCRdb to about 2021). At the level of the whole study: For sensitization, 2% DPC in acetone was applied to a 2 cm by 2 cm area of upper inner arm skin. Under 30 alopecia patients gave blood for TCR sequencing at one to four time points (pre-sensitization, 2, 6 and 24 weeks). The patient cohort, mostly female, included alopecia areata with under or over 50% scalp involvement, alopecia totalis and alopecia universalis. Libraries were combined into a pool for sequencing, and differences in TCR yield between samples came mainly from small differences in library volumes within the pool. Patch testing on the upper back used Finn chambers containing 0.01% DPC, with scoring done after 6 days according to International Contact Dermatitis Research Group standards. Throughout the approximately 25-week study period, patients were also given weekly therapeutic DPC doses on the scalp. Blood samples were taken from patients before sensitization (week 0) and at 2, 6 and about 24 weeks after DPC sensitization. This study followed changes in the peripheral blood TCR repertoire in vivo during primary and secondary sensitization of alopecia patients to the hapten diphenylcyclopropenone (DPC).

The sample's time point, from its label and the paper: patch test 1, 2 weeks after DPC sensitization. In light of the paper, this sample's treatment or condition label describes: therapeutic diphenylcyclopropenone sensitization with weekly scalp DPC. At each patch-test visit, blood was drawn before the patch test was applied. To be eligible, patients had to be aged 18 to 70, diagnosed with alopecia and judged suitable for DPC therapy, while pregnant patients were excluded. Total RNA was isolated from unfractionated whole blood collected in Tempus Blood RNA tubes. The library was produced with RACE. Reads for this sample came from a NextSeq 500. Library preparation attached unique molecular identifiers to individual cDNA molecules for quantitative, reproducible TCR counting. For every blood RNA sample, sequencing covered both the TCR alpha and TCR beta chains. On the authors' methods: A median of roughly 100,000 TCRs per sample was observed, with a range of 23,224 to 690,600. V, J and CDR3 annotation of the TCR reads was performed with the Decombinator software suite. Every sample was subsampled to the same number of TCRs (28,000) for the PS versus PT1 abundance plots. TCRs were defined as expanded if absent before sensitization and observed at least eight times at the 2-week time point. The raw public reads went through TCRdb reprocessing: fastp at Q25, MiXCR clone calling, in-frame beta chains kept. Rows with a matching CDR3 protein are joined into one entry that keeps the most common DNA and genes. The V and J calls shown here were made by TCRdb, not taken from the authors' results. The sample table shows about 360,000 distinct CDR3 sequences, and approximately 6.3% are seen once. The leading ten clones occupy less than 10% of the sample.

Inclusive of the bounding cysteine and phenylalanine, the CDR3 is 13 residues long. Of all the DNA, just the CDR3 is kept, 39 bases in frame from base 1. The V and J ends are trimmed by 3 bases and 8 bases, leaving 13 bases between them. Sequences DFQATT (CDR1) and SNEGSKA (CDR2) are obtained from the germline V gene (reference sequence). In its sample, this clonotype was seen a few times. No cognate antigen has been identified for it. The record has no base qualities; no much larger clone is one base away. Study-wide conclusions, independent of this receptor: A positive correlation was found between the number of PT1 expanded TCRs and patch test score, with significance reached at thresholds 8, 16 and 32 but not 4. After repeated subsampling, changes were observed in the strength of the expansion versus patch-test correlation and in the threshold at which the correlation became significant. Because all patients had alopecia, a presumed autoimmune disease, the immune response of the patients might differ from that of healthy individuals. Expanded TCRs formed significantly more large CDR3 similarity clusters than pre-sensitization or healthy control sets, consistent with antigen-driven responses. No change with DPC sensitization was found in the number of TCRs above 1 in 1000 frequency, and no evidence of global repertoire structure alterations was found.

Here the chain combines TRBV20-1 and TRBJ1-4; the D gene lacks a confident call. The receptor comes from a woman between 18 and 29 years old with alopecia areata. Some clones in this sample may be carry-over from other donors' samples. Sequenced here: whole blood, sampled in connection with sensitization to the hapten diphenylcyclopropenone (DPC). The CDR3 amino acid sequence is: CSASGRAGEKLFF. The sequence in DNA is TGCAGTGCTAGCGGGAGGGCTGGGGAAAAACTGTTTTTT.